The present T cell receptor (beta chain) was sequenced within a study of shared clonotypes between healthy human individuals. Findings and limits, study-wide: Exclusively blood specimens were collected; tissue repertoires likely differ. Non-shared clonotypes had lower generation probabilities than those shared by all four donors.

The CDR3 consists of 16 residues. The trim removed 5 bases at V and 3 bases at J, leaving 9 bases unmatched. Germline V gene data show CDR1 as SNHLY and CDR2 as FYNNEI. On sorted subsets, replicate PCRs used 150 to 250 ng DNA, or tens of thousands of T cell genomes. TCRdb keeps only in-frame clones here, not all; method: immunoSEQ multiplex PCR. The sample contains around 2,100,000 clones, about 94% of which appear only once. As regards this clone: Its antigen remains unidentified.

The naive CD8 subset, CD45RO-negative cells positively selected for CCR7, excluded terminally differentiated effector memory CD45RA+ cells. This sequence joins TRBV2 and TRBJ2-3, with 9 bases aligning to TRBD2. The sequence was obtained from a man aged 18 to 29 in good health. The sequencing input was naive CD8+ T cells sorted from blood. Here the CDR3 reads CASSNVAGVGTDTQYF. CDR3 bases: TGTGCCAGCAGTAATGTAGCGGGAGTGGGAACAGATACGCAGTATTTT.